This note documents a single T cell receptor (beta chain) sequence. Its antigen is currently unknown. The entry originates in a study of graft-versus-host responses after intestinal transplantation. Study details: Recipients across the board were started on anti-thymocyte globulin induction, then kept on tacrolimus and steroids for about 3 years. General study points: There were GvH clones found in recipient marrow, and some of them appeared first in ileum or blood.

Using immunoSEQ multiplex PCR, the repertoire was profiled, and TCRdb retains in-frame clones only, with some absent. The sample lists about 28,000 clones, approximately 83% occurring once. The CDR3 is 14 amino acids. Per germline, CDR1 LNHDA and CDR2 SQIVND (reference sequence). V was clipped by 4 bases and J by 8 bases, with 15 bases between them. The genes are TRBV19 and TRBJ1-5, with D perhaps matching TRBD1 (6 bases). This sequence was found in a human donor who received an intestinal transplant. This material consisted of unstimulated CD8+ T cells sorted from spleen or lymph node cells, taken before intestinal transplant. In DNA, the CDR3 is TGTGCCAGTAGTACTACAGGGCCCCAGGAGCCCCAGCATTTT. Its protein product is CASSTTGPQEPQHF.